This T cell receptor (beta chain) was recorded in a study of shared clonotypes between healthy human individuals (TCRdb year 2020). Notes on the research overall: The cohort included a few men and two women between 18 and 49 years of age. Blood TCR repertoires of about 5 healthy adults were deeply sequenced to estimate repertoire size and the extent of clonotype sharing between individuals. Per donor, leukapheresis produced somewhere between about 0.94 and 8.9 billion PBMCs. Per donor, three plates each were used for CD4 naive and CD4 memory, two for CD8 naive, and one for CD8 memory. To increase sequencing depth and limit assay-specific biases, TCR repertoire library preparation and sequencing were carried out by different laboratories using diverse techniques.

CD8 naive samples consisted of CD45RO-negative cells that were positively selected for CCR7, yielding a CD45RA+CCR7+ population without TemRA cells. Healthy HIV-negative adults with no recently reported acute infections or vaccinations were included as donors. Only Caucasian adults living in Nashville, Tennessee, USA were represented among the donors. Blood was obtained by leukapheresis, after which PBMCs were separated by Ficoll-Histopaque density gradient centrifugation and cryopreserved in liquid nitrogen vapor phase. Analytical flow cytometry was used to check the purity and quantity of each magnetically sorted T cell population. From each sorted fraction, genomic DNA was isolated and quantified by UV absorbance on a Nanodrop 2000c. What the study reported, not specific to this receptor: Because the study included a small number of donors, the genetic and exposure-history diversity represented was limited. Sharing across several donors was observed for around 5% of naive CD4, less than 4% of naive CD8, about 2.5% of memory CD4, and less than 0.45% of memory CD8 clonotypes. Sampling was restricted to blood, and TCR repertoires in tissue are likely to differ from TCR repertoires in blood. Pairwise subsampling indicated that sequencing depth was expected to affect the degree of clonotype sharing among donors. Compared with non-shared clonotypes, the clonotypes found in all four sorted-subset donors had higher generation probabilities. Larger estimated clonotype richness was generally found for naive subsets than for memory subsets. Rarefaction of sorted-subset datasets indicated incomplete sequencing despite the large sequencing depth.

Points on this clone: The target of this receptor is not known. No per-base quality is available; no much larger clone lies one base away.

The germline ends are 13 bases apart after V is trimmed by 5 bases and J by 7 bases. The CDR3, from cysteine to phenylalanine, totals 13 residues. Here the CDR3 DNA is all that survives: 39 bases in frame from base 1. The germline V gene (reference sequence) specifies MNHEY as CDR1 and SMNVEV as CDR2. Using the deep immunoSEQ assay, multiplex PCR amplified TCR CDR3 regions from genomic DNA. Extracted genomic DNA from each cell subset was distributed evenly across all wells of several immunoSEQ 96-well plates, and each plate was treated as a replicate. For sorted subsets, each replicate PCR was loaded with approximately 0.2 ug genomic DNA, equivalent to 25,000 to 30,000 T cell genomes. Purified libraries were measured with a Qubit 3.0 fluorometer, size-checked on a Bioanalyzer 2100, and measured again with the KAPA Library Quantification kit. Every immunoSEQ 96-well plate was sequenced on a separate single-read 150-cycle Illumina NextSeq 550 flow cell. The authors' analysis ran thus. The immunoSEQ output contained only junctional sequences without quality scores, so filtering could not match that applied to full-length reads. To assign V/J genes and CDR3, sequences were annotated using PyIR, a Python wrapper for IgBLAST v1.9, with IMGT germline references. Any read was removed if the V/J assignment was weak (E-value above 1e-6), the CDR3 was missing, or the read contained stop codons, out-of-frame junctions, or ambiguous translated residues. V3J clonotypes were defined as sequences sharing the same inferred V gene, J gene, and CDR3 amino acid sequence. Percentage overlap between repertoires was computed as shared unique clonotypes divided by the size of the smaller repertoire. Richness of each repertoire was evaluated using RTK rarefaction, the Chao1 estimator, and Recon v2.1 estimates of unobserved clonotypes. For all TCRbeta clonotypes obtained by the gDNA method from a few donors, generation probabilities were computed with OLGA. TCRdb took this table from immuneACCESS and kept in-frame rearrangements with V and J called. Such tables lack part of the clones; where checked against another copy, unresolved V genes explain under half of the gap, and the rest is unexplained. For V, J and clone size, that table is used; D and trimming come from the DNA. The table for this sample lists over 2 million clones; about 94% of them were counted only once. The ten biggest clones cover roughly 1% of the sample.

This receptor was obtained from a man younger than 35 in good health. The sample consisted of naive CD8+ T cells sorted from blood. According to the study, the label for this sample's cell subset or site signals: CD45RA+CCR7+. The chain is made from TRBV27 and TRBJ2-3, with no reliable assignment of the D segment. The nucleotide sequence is TGTGCCAGCAGTCTCGGAAGTGCAAATACGCAGTATTTT. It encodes CASSLGSANTQYF.